These 8 T cell receptor beta chains were all obtained from the same sample, sequenced in a study of shared clonotypes between healthy human individuals. Profiling relied on immunoSEQ multiplex PCR, and the TCRdb table lists in-frame clones only, not all of them. The sample contains over a million clones, around 97% of which appear only once. The material sequenced was naive CD4+ T cells sorted from blood. Specified subset: CD45RA+ positively selected. The source of these receptors is a young man in good health.

The chain uses TRBV18 and TRBJ2-7; 7 positions agree with TRBD1. Germline lookup yields CDR1 KGHSH and CDR2 LQKENI. The V segment lost 2 bases and the J segment 4 bases; nucleotides outside the gene matches: 5. There are 14 residues in the CDR3. CDR3 nucleotide sequence: TGTGCCAGCTCACCAAACAGGGGAGATTACGAGCAGTACTTC. Translated: CASSPNRGDYEQYF.

This clone was observed a single time. V usage is TRBV30 and J usage is TRBJ2-1; no firm D call. The CDR3 has 13 amino acids. V lost 2 bases and J lost 4, with 9 bases in between. Per germline, CDR1 GTSNPN and CDR2 SVGIG (reference sequence). CDR3 bases: TGTGCCTGGAGTATATCCCTATACAATGAGCAGTTCTTC. It translates to CAWSISLYNEQFF.

This clone was picked up one time. The same CDR3 also results from other DNA sequences found in this sample. This CDR3 is CASSRDRGNTEAFF. CDR3 DNA sequence: TGTGCCAGCAGCCGGGACAGGGGGAACACTGAAGCTTTCTTT. The V and J genes are TRBV7-8 and TRBJ1-1; 10 bases are shared with TRBD1. This CDR3 contains 14 residues. Trimming cost V 5 bases and J 1 base; bases outside gene matches: 1. The germline V gene encodes CDR1 SGHVS and CDR2 FQNEAQ.

The V call is TRBV5-4, the J call TRBJ2-7; no reliable D call. The CDR3 is made up of 15 amino acids. The germline CDR1 and CDR2 sequences are SGHNT and YYREEE (reference sequence). V was cut by 0 bases and J by 6 bases, with 16 bases left in between. The CDR3 protein is CASSLGSGMRSEQYF. The CDR3 DNA reads TGTGCCAGCAGCTTGGGATCAGGAATGCGGAGCGAGCAGTACTTC.

V gene TRBV6-1 combines with J gene TRBJ2-7, with TRBD2 as a possible D gene (6 bases). From germline, CDR1 is MNHNS and CDR2 SASEGT. V was shortened by 0 bases and J by 4 bases, with 13 bases between the two germline ends. The CDR3 consists of 15 residues. This chain's CDR3 is CASSEASGDLYEQYF. DNA for the CDR3: TGTGCCAGCAGTGAAGCGTCGGGAGATCTGTACGAGCAGTACTTC.

The chain recombines TRBV28 with TRBJ2-1, with D possibly being TRBD1 or TRBD2 (5 bases each). The germline V gene encodes CDR1 MDHEN and CDR2 SYDVKM. The CDR3 is 11 residues long. The V and J ends lost 5 bases and 13 bases respectively, with 12 bases between them. CDR3 bases: TGTGCCAGCAGTCCCCGGGACCGACAGTTCTTC. This codes for CASSPRDRQFF.

The V gene is TRBV5-1, the J gene TRBJ2-7; the match to TRBD1 covers 7 bases. Germline loops: CDR1 SGHRS, CDR2 YFSETQ. The CDR3 length is 13 residues. The junction had 12 bases not matched to a gene; V was cut back by 7 bases and J by 8 bases. CDR3 DNA: TGCGCCAGCGCCGGGACAGCTTTACGGAAGCAGTACTTC. Translating gives CASAGTALRKQYF.

This clone was counted once. Here the CDR3 reads CSVGQENYGYTF. Here the CDR3 DNA reads TGCAGCGTGGGACAGGAGAACTATGGCTACACCTTC. The chain has TRBV29-1 and TRBJ1-2; TRBD1 agrees at 8 bases. Germline V gene sequence: CDR1 SQVTM, CDR2 ANQGSEA. V shed 6 bases and J 2 bases; nucleotides not matched to a gene: 2. This CDR3 comprises 12 residues.